This T cell receptor beta chain comes out of a study of T cells in Graves' hyperthyroidism and ophthalmopathy. The germline gives CDR1 LGHNA, CDR2 YSLEER. Trimming pared 4 bases from V and 3 bases from J, leaving 18 bases between. CDR3 length equals 17 residues. RNA transcripts were the template for amplifying TCR beta CDR3 regions. TCR CDR3 regions were first amplified by RT-PCR with HTBI primers. TCRdb used MiXCR to reprocess the multiplex PCR reads, holding one entry per CDR3 protein. The sample has approximately 600,000 distinct CDR3 sequences, 20% seen once; the top ten hold roughly a third. The chain joins TRBV4-3 to TRBJ2-2; D is unresolved. Sequenced material: blood. The TCR sequence derives from a young man with Graves' ophthalmopathy. The CDR3 sequence is CASSPRIARSDTGELFF. In DNA, the CDR3 is TGCGCCAGCAGCCCACGAATAGCCAGGTCTGACACCGGGGAGCTGTTTTTT.